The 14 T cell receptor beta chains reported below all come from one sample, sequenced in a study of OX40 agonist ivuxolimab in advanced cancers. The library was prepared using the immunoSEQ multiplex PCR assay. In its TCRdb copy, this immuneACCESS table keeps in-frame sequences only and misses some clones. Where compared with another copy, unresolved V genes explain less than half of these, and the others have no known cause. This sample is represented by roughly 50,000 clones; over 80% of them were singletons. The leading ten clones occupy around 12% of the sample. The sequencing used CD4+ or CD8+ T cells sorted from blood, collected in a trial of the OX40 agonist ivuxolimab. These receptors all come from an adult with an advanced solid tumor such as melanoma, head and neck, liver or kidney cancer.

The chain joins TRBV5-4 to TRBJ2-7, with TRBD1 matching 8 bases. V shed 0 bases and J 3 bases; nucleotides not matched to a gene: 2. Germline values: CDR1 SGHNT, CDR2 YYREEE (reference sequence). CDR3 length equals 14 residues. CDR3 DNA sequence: TGTGCCAGCAGCTTGGGACAGGGGATCTACGAGCAGTACTTC. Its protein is CASSLGQGIYEQYF. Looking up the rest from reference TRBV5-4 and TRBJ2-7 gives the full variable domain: ETGVTQSPTHLIKTRGQQVTLRCSSQSGHNTVSWYQQALGQGPQFIFQYYREEENGRGNFPPRFSGLQFPNYSSELNVNALELDDSALYLCASSLGQGIYEQYFGPGTRLTVT.

Here the CDR3 DNA reads TGTGCCAGCTCACCCCACCCACAGCGGGGGAGTGATTTGACTGAAGCTTTCTTT. Residues: CASSPHPQRGSDLTEAFF. The chain couples TRBV18 to TRBJ1-1, with a tentative D call TRBD1 (5 bases). The CDR3 is 18 residues long. Germline assignment: CDR1 KGHSH and CDR2 LQKENI. Deletions cut 3 bases from V and 5 bases from J, with 25 bases between.

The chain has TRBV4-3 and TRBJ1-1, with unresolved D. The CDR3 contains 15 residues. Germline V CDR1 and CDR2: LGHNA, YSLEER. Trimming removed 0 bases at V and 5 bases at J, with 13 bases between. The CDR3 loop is CASSQESPGRTEAFF. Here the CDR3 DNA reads TGCGCCAGCAGCCAAGAGAGCCCAGGTCGTACTGAAGCTTTCTTT.

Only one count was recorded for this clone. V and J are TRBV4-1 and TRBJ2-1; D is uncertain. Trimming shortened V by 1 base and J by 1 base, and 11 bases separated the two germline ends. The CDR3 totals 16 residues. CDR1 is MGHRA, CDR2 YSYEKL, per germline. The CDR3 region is CASSQGGLRSYNEQFF. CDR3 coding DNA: TGCGCCAGCAGCCAAGGGGGTTTAAGATCCTACAATGAGCAGTTCTTC.

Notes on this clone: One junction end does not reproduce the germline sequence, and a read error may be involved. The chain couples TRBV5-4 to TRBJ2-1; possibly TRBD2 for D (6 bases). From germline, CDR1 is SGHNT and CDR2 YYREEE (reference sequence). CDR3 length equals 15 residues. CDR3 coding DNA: TGTGCCAGCAGCTTGTGGGGGTTGCGGGAAAATGAGCGGTTCTTC. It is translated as CASSLWGLRENERFF.

The CDR3 nucleotides read TGCGCCAGCAGCCAAGAGCAGGGAGCCGGGGCCAACGTCCTGACTTTC. Translation gives CASSQEQGAGANVLTF. The chain has TRBV4-3 and TRBJ2-6, with D perhaps assigned TRBD1 or TRBD2 (5 bases each). Germline CDR1 reads LGHNA; CDR2 reads YSLEER. Between the trimmed V and J ends, which lost 0 bases and 4 bases, there was a span of 10 bases. The CDR3 runs 16 residues.

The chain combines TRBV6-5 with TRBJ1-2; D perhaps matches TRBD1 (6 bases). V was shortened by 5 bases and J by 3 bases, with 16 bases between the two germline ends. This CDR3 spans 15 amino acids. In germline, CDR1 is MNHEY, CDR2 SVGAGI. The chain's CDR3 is CASSQLRGGDYGYTF. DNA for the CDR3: TGTGCCAGCAGTCAGCTGAGGGGGGGGGACTATGGCTACACCTTC.

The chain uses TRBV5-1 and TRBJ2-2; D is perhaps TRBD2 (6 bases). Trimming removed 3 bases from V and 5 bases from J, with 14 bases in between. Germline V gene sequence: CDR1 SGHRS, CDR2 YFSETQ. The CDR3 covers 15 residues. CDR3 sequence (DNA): TGCGCCAGCAGCTCGACTAGTTCCCGGACCGGGGAGCTGTTTTTT. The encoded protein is CASSSTSSRTGELFF.

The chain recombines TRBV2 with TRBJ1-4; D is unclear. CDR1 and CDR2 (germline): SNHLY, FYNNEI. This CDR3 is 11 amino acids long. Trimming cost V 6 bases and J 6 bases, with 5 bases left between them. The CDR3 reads CASRDYEKLFF. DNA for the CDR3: TGTGCCAGCAGAGATTATGAAAAACTGTTTTTT.

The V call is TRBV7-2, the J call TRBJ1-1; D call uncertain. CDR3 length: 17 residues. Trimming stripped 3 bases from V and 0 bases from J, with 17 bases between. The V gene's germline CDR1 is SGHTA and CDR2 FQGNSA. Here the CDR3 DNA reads TGTGCCAGCAGCTTGCTAGCCGGCGGTTTCATGAACACTGAAGCTTTCTTT. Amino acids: CASSLLAGGFMNTEAFF.

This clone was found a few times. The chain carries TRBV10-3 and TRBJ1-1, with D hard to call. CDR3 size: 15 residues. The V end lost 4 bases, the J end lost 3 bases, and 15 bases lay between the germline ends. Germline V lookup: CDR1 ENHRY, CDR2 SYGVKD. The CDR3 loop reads CAISARGKDHTEAFF. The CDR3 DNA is TGTGCCATCAGTGCGAGAGGGAAGGACCACACTGAAGCTTTCTTT.

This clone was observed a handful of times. In DNA form, the CDR3 reads TGTGCCAGCAGGCCCCGGACAGGGATCGGCGACGAGCTGTTTTTT. This translates into CASRPRTGIGDELFF. The chain couples TRBV6-5 to TRBJ2-2; TRBD1 matches at 8 bases. The CDR3 is 15 amino acids. Germline CDR1 reads MNHEY; CDR2 reads SVGAGI. V was pared by 6 bases and J by 11 bases, with 14 bases of the junction left unmatched.

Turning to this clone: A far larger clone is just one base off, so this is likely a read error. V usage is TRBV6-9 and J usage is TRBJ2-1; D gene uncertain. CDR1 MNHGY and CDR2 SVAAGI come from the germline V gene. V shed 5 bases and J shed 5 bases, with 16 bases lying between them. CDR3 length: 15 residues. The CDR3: CASSEDLGSNNEQFF. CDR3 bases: TGTGCCAGCAGTGAGGATTTGGGGTCGAACAATGAGCAGTTCTTC.

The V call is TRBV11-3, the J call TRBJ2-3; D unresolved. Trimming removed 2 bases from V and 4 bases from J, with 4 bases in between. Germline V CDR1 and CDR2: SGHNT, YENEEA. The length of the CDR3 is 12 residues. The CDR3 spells CASSLRADTQYF. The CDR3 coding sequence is TGTGCCAGCAGCTTAAGGGCAGATACGCAGTATTTT.